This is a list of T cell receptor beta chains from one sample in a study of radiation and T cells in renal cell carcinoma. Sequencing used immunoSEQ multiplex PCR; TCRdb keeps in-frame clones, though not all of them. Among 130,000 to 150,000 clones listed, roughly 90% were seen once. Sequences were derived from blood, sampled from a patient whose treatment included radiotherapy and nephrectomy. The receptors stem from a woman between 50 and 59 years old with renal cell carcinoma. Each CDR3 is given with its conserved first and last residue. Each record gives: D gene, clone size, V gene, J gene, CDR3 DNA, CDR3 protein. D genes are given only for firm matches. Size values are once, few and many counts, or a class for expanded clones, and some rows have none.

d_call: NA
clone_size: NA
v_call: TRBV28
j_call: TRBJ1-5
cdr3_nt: TGTGCCAGCAGTTTAAGGGATCTGCCCCAGCATTTT
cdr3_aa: CASSLRDLPQHF

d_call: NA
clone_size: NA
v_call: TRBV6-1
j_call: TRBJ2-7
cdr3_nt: TGTGCCAGCAGTGACCTCCCCCAGGGCTCGGTGTATTACGAGCAGTACTTC
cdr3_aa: CASSDLPQGSVYYEQYF

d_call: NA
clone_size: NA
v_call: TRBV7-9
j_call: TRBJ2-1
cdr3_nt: TGTGCCAGCAGGACGGGGGCCTCCTCCTACAATGAGCAGTTCTTC
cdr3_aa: CASRTGASSYNEQFF

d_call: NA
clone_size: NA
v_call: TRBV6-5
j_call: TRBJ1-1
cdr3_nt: TGTGCCAGCAGTGCGGGACTTGTAAACACTGAAGCTTTCTTT
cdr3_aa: CASSAGLVNTEAFF

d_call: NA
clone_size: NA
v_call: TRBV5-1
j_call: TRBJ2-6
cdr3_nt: TGCGCCAGCAGTAGGGACGGGGCCTCTGGGGCCAACGTCCTGACTTTC
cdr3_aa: CASSRDGASGANVLTF

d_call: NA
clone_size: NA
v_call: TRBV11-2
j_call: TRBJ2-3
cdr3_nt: TGTGCCAGCAGCTTAGAGAGCACAGATACGCAGTATTTT
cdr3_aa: CASSLESTDTQYF

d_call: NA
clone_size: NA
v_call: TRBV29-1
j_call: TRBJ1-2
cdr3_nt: TGCAGCGTTGGAAGGCAGGGAGGGTATGGCTACACCTTC
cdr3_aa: CSVGRQGGYGYTF

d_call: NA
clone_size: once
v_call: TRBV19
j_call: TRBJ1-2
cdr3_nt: TGTGCCAGTACCCCAAACAGTAACCCCAACTATGGCTACACCTTC
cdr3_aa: CASTPNSNPNYGYTF

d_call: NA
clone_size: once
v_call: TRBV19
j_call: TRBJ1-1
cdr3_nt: TGTGCCAGTAGTCGGGGGGGTGCTGGTGGCGCTGAAGCTTTCTTT
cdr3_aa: CASSRGGAGGAEAFF

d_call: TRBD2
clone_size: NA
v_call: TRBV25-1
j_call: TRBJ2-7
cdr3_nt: TGTGCCAGCAGCCCTAACGTGCATAGCGGGGGGCTTCGCGAGCAGTACTTC
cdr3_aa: CASSPNVHSGGLREQYF

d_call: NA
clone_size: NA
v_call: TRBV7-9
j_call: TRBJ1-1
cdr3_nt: TGTGCCAGCAGCTTAGAGGGAAACACTGAAGCTTTCTTT
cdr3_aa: CASSLEGNTEAFF

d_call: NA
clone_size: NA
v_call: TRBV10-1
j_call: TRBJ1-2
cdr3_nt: TGCGCCAGCAGTGAGAGGCAGGGGTATGGCTACACCTTC
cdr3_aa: CASSERQGYGYTF

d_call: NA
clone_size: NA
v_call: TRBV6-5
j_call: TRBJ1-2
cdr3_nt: TGTGCCAGCAGTTACTCGACAGGAACGAATGGCTACACCTTC
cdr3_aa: CASSYSTGTNGYTF

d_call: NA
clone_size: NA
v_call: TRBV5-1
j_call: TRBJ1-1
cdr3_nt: TGCGCCAGCAGCTTTCAGGGTGACACTGAAGCTTTCTTT
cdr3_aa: CASSFQGDTEAFF

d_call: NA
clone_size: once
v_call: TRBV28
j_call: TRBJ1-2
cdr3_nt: TGTGCCAGCAGTTTATTGCGCGCGGGGGTGGGCTACACCTTC
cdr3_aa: CASSLLRAGVGYTF

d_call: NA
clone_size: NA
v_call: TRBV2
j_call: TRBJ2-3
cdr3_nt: TGTGCCAGCAGTGGAAGGACTGGGACAGATACGCAGTATTTT
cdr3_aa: CASSGRTGTDTQYF

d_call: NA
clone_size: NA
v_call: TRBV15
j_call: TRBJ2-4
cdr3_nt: TGTGCCACCAGCAGAGATGGCCCTAGGGCCCCCCAAAACATTCAGTACTTC
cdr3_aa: CATSRDGPRAPQNIQYF

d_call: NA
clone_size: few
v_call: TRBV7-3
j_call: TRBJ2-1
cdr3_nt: TGTGCCAGCGGACTAATGCCCCACAATGAGCAGTTCTTC
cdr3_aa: CASGLMPHNEQFF

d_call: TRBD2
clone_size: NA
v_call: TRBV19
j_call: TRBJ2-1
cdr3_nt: TGTGCCAGTAGTATGGCTAGCGGGTCGAGCTCCTACAATGAGCAGTTCTTC
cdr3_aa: CASSMASGSSSYNEQFF

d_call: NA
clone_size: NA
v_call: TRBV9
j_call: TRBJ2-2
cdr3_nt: TGTGCCAGCAGCTTTGACAGGACGAACACCGGGGAGCTGTTTTTT
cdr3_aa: CASSFDRTNTGELFF

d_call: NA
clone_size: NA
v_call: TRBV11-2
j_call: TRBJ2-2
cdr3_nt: TGTGCCAGCAGCTTGTTGAGGGGGGGGCCCGCCACCGGGGAGCTGTTTTTT
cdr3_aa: CASSLLRGGPATGELFF

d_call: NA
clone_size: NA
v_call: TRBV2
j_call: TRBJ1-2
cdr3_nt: TGTGCCAGCTATCCCCGGTGGGACGCCTGGTATGGCTACACCTTC
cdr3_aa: CASYPRWDAWYGYTF

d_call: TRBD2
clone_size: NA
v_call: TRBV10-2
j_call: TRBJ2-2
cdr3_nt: TGCGCCAGCAGTGAGGGGGTTTTGGCGGGGGGATACACCGGGGAGCTGTTTTTT
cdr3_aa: CASSEGVLAGGYTGELFF

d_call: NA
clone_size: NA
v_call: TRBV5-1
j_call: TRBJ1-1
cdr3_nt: TGCGCCAGCAGCTTGGTAGGTGGAGAAACTGAAGCTTTCTTT
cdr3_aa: CASSLVGGETEAFF

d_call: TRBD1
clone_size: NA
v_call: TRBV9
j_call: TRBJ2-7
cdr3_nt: TGTGCCAGCAGCGTAAATCCGACAGGGGGCTACGAGCAGTACTTC
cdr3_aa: CASSVNPTGGYEQYF

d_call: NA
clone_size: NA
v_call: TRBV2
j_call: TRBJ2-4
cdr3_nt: TGTGCCAGCAGTGAAAATACAGGGAACATTCAGTACTTC
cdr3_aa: CASSENTGNIQYF

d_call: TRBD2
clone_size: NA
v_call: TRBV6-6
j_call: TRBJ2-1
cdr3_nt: TGTGCCAGCAGTTACGGAGCGGGGGTAAACAATGAGCAGTTCTTC
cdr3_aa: CASSYGAGVNNEQFF

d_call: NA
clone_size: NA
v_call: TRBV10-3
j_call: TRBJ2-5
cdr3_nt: TGTGCCATCAGTGAGCGGCTCTCCCAAGAGACCCAGTACTTC
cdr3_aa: CAISERLSQETQYF

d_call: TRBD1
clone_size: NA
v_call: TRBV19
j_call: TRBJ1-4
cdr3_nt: TGTGCCAGTAGTAGACAGGGGGCAGACATGGAAAAACTGTTTTTT
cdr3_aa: CASSRQGADMEKLFF

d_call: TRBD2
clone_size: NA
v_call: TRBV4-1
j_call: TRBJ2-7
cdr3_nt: TGCGCCAGCAGCCAAGATCTACTTGCGGGGGGGCCCAACGAGCAGTACTTC
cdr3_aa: CASSQDLLAGGPNEQYF

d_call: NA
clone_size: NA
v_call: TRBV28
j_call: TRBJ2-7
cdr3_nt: TGTGCCAGCAGGAACGGACCGCAATCCTCATACGAGCAGTACTTC
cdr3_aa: CASRNGPQSSYEQYF

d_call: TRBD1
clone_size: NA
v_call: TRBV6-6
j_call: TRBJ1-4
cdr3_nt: TGTGCCAGCAGATTGGGACAGACGAATGAAAAACTGTTTTTT
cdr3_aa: CASRLGQTNEKLFF

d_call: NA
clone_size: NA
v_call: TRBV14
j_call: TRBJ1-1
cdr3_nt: TGTGCCAGCAGCCAAGATCTGGGGGAAACTGAAGCTTTCTTT
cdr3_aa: CASSQDLGETEAFF

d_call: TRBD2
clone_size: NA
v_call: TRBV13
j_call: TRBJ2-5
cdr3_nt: TGTGCCAGCAGCCCCTCACGGGGGGGCGTAGAGACCCAGTACTTC
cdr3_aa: CASSPSRGGVETQYF

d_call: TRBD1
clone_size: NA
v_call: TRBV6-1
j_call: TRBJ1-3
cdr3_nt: TGTGCCAGCAGTGAAGCGACAGGGCGGAACACCATATATTTT
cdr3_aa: CASSEATGRNTIYF

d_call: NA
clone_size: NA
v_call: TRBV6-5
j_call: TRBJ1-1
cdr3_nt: TGTGCCAGCAGTTACAGGAGGGGGTCGGTCCCTGAAGCTTTCTTT
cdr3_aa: CASSYRRGSVPEAFF

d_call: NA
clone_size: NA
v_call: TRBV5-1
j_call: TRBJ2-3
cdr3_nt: TGCGCCAGCAGCTTGGCGATGGCACTCACAGATACGCAGTATTTT
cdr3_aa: CASSLAMALTDTQYF

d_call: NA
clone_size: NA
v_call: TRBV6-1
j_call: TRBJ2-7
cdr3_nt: TGTGCCAGCAGCATAAACTACGAGCAGTACTTC
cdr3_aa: CASSINYEQYF

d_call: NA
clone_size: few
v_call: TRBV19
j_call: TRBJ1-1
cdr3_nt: TGTGCCAGCCTGGACCCCTCGGGGAAGAACACTGAAGCTTTCTTT
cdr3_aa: CASLDPSGKNTEAFF

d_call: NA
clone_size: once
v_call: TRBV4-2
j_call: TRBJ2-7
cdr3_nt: TGTGCCAGCAGCCAAGTGGGCGACGAGCAGTACTTC
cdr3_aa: CASSQVGDEQYF

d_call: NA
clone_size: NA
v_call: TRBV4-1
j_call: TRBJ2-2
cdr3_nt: TGCGCCAGCAGCCAAGACCCCTCTCCGTCAACCGGGGAGCTGTTTTTT
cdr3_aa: CASSQDPSPSTGELFF

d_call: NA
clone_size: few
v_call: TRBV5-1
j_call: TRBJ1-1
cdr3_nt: TGCGCCAGCAGCATAACGACGGAGGGGACTGAAGCTTTCTTT
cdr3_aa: CASSITTEGTEAFF

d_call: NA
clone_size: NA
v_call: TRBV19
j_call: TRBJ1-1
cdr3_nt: TGTGCCAGTAGTTTAAACTCTAACAGGGAGAACACTGAAGCTTTCTTT
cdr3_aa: CASSLNSNRENTEAFF

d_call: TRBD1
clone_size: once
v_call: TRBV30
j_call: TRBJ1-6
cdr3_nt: TGTGCCTGGGGACAGGGCCTTAATTCACCCCTCCACTTT
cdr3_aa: CAWGQGLNSPLHF

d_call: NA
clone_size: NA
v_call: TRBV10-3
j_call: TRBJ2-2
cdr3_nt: TGTGCCATCATGTGGGGACCAGACACCGGGGAGCTGTTTTTT
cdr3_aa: CAIMWGPDTGELFF

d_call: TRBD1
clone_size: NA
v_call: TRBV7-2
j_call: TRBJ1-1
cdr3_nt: TGTGCCAGCAGCTGGGACAGGGAAGTGGTTGAAGCTTTCTTT
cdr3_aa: CASSWDREVVEAFF

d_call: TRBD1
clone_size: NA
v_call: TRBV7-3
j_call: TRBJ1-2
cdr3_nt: TGTGCCAGCAGCACTCGACAGGGAACCGGCTACACCTTC
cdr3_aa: CASSTRQGTGYTF

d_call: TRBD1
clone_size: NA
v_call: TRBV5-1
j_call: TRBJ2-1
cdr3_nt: TGCGCCAGCAGTTTGACAGGGGGCCTCGATGAGCAGTTCTTC
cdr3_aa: CASSLTGGLDEQFF

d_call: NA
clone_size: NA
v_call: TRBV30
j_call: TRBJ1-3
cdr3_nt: TGTGCCTGGAGCAGGGACCGGGAGGCTGGAAACACCATATATTTT
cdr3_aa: CAWSRDREAGNTIYF